These 10 T cell receptor beta chains originate from one sample sequenced in a study of response to subunit inactivated influenza vaccine. MiXCR, run by TCRdb on the RT-PCR reads, gives a single entry per CDR3 protein. Counted here are about 700,000 distinct CDR3 sequences, 15% to 18% occurring once; the ten biggest clones make up more than 9%. The starting material was PBMCs from blood, obtained roughly 12 days after vaccination. Receptor source: a man aged 45-60 years who received an inactivated influenza vaccine.

CDR3 nucleotide sequence: TGTGCCAGCAGCCATCAACAGGGAAGTGGCAATTCACCCCTCCACTTT. Its protein is CASSHQQGSGNSPLHF. The V gene is TRBV16, the J gene TRBJ1-6; TRBD1 might be the D (6 bases). Germline values: CDR1 KGHSY, CDR2 FQNENV. Between the trimmed V and J ends, which lost 3 bases and 7 bases, there was a span of 16 bases. The CDR3 has 16 amino acids.

The CDR3 DNA reads as TGTGCCAGCAGCCAAGATACGACCGCCGGGGAGCTGTTTTTT. Translating gives CASSQDTTAGELFF. The chain combines TRBV14 with TRBJ2-2; D is uncertain. The V end lost 0 bases, the J end lost 6 bases, and 8 bases lay between the germline ends. The CDR3 length is 14 residues. The germline V gene has CDR1 SGHDN and CDR2 FVKESK.

This clonotype was seen a handful of times. The chain has TRBV6-2 or TRBV6-3 and TRBJ2-3, with TRBD2 as a possible D gene (6 bases). The V gene's germline CDR1 is MNHEY and CDR2 SVGEGT. V was clipped by 5 bases and J by 1 base, with 13 bases between them. CDR3 size: 15 residues. The CDR3: CASSDPGLRTDTQYF. The CDR3 nucleotides read TGTGCCAGCAGTGATCCGGGACTTCGCACAGATACGCAGTATTTT.

The chain is built from TRBV12-3 or TRBV12-4 and TRBJ2-2, with 10 bases lining up with TRBD2. The ends lost 6 bases at V and 1 base at J; junction bases unmatched: 8. This CDR3 region has 17 residues. CDR3 loop: CASSHPTSGLNTGELFF. CDR3 nucleotide sequence: TGTGCCAGCAGCCATCCGACTAGCGGGCTGAACACCGGGGAGCTGTTTTTT.

The chain joins TRBV6-5 to TRBJ1-1; tentatively, D is TRBD1 (5 bases). The germline V gene has CDR1 MNHEY and CDR2 SVGAGI. The CDR3 consists of 16 residues. The V end lost 2 bases, the J end lost 5 bases, and 18 bases lay between the germline ends. Here the CDR3 DNA reads TGTGCCAGCAGTTACCAAACGACGGGGGGTAGAACTGAAGCTTTCTTT. As protein: CASSYQTTGGRTEAFF.

This clonotype was counted many times. V gene TRBV5-5 combines with J gene TRBJ2-7, with D perhaps matching TRBD2 (6 bases). Per germline, CDR1 SGHKS and CDR2 YYEKEE (reference sequence). Trimming took off 4 bases at V and 2 bases at J, with 13 bases between the two ends. CDR3 length equals 14 residues. The CDR3: CASSPSGSAYEQYF. In DNA, the CDR3 is TGTGCCAGCAGCCCATCCGGGAGTGCCTACGAGCAGTACTTC.

This clonotype was detected a few times. The chain has TRBV10-3 and TRBJ2-2, with 7 bases identical to TRBD1. From germline, CDR1 is ENHRY and CDR2 SYGVKD. The CDR3 sequence is 14 residues long. J lost 7 bases, V lost 2 bases, and 4 bases had no gene match. CDR3 in DNA: TGTGCCATCAGTGAGCCTGGACAGGACGGGGAGCTGTTTTTT. Encoded protein: CAISEPGQDGELFF.

The chain carries TRBV11-2 and TRBJ1-5; a possible D gene is TRBD1 (5 bases). Trimming pared 1 base from V and 7 bases from J, leaving 14 bases between. This CDR3 is 15 amino acids long. Per germline, CDR1 SGHAT and CDR2 FQNNGV. In nucleotides, the CDR3 is TGTGCCAGCAGCTTAGGGGACGGGCTTTTCCAGCCCCAGCATTTT. Encoded protein: CASSLGDGLFQPQHF.

The V gene is TRBV4-3, the J gene TRBJ2-3, with 11 bases that match TRBD2. The trim removed 2 bases at V and 6 bases at J, leaving 4 bases unmatched. Germline V gene lookup returns CDR1 LGHNA and CDR2 YSLEER. The CDR3 contains 15 residues. CDR3 loop: CASSQRTSGLDTQYF. The CDR3 nucleotides read TGCGCCAGCAGCCAACGGACTAGCGGGTTGGATACGCAGTATTTT.

The sample holds a few counts of this clonotype. V gene TRBV20-1 combines with J gene TRBJ1-5, with D hard to call. The CDR3 consists of 13 residues. Germline assignment: CDR1 DFQATT and CDR2 SNEGSKA (reference sequence). V lost 3 bases, J lost 4 bases, and 10 bases lay in between. As DNA, the CDR3 is TGCAGTGCTAGGGAAGCCCTTAATCAGCCCCAGCATTTT. Amino acid sequence: CSAREALNQPQHF.